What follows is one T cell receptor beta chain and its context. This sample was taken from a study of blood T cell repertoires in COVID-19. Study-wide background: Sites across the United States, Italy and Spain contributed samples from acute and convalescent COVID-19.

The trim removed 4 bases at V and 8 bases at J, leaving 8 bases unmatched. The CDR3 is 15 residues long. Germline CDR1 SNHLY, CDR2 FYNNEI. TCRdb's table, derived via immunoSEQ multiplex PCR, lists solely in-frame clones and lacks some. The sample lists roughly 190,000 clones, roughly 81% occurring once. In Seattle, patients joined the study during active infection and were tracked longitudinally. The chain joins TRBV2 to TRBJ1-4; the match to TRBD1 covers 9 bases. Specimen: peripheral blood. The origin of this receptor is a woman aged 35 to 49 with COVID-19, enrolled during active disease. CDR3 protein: CASSASGTGLEKLFF. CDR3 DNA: TGTGCCAGCAGTGCATCCGGGACAGGGTTAGAAAAACTGTTTTTT.